This entry describes one T cell receptor (beta chain). Its antigen is still unknown. The authors split each subset's genomic DNA evenly across several immunoSEQ plates. Generated by immunoSEQ multiplex PCR, the TCRdb table keeps only in-frame clones and is missing some. Of roughly 590,000 clones in the sample, nearly 97% were seen once. CDR3 length: 12 amino acids. V was pared by 2 bases and J by 6 bases, with 7 bases between. The V gene's germline CDR1 is MNHEY and CDR2 SVGAGI. CD45RO negativity and positive selection for CCR7 defined naive CD8 cells, a population that excluded terminally differentiated effector memory CD45RA+ cells. Donors comprised healthy HIV-negative adults lacking recent acute infections or vaccinations. The source of the sample is a study of shared clonotypes between healthy human individuals. The study, taken as a whole, reports: About 5% was the fraction of naive CD4 clonotypes found shared across several donors. On the whole, naive subsets had larger estimated richness than memory subsets had.

The sequenced sample consisted of naive CD8+ T cells sorted from blood. V and J are TRBV6-5 and TRBJ1-2, with a weak D call TRBD1 (5 bases). This sequence originates from a woman aged 25 to 39 in good health. This chain's CDR3 is CASSYGGNGYTF. The CDR3 nucleotides are TGTGCCAGCAGTTACGGGGGTAATGGCTACACCTTC.